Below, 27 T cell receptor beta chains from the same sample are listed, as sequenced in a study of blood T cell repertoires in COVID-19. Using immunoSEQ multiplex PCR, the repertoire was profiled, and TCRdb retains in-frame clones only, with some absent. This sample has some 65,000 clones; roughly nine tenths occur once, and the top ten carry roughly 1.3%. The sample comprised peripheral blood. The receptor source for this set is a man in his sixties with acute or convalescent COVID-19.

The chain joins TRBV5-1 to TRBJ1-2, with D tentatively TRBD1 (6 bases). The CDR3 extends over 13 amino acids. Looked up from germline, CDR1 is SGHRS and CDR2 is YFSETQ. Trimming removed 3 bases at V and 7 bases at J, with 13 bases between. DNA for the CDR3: TGCGCCAGCAGCTACGGACAGTTCCCTGGCTACACCTTC. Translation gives CASSYGQFPGYTF.

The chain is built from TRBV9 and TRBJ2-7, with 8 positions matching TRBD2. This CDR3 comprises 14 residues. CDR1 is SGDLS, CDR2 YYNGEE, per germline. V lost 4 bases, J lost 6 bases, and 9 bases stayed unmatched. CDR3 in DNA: TGTGCCAGCAGCCCTACCGGGGGGGGGTTCGAGCAGTACTTC. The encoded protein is CASSPTGGGFEQYF.

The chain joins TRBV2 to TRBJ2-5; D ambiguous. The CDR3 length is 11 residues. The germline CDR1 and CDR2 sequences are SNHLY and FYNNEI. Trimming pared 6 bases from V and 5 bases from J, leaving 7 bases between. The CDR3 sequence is CASRVEETQYF. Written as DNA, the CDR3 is TGTGCCAGCAGGGTGGAGGAGACCCAGTACTTC.

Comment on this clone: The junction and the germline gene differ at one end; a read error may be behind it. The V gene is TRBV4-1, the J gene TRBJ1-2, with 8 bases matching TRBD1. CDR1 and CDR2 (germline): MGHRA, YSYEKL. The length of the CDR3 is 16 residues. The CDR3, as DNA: TGCGCCAGCAGTCAAGGCGGGACAGGAACTAACTATGGCTACACCTTC. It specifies CASSQGGTGTNYGYTF.

For the CDR3, the DNA is TGCAGCGGCTCACAGGGAACCTACGAGCAGTACTTC. Amino acids: CSGSQGTYEQYF. This chain connects TRBV29-1 to TRBJ2-7; D perhaps matches TRBD1 (6 bases). Germline CDR1 SQVTM, CDR2 ANQGSEA. V lost 7 bases, J lost 2 bases, and 12 bases lay in between. The CDR3 extends over 12 amino acids.

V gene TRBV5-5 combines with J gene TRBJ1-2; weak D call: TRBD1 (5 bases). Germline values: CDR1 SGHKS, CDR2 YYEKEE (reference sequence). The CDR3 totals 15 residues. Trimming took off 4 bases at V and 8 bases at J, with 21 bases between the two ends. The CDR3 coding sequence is TGTGCCAGCAGCCTACCCTCGGGGGAGGGAGGGGGCTACACCTTC. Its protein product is CASSLPSGEGGGYTF.

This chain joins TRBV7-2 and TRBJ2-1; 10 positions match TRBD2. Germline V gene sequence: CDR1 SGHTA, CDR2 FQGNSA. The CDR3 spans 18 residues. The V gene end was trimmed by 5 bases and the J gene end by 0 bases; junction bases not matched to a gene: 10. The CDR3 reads CASSPRAGLAISYNEQFF. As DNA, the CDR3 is TGTGCCAGCAGCCCCAGAGCGGGACTAGCGATCTCCTACAATGAGCAGTTCTTC.

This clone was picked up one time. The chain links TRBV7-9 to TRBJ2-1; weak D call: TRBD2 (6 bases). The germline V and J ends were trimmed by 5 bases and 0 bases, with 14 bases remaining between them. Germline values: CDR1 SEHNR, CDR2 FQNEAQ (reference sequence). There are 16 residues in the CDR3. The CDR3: CASSPPAGSSYNEQFF. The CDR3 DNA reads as TGTGCCAGCAGCCCACCGGCGGGGAGCTCCTACAATGAGCAGTTCTTC.

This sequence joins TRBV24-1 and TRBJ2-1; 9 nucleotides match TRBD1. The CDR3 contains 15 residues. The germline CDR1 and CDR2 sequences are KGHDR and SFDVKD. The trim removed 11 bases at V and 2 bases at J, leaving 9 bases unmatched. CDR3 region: CASSTGGFTYNEQFF. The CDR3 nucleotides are TGTGCCAGTTCGACAGGGGGGTTCACCTACAATGAGCAGTTCTTC.

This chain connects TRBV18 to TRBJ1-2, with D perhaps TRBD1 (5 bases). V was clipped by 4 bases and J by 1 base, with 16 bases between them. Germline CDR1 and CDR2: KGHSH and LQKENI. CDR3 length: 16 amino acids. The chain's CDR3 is CASSLLAGPDNYGYTF. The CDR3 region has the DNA TGTGCCAGCTCACTGTTGGCAGGGCCCGATAACTATGGCTACACCTTC.

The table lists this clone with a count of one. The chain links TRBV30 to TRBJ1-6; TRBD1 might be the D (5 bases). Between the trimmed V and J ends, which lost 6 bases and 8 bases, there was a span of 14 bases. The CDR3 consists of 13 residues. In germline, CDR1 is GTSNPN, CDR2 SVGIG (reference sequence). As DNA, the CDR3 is TGTGCCTGCGGAAGGGGATGGGATTCACCCCTCCACTTT. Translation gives CACGRGWDSPLHF.

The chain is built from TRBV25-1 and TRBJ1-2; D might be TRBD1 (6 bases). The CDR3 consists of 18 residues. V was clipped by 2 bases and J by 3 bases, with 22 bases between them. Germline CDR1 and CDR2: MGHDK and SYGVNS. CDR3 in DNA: TGTGCCAGCAGTGAAATCTCGGGCCGGGACACTGGGTACTATGGCTACACCTTC. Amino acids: CASSEISGRDTGYYGYTF.

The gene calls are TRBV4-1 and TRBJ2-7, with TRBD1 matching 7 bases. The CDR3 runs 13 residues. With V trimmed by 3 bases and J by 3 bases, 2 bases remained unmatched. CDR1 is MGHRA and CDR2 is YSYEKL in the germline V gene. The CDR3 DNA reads TGCGCCAGCAGCCAGGGACAGCACTACGAGCAGTACTTC. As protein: CASSQGQHYEQYF.

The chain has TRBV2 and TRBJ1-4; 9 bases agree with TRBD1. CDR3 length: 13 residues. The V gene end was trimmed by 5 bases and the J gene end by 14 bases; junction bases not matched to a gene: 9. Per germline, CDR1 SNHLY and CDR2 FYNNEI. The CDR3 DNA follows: TGTGCCAGCAGTATCATGGACAGGGGCGGGCTGTTTTTT. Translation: CASSIMDRGGLFF.

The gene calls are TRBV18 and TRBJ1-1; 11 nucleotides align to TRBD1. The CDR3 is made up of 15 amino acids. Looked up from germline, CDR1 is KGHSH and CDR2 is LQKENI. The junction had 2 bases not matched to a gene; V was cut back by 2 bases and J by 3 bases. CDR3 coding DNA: TGTGCCAGCTCACCAGGGGACAGGGGGTACACTGAAGCTTTCTTT. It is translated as CASSPGDRGYTEAFF.

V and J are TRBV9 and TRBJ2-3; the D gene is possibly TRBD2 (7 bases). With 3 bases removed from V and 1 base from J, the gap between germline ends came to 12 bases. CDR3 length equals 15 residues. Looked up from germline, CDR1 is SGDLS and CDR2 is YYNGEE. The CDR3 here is CASSGGGAGTDTQYF. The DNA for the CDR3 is TGTGCCAGCAGCGGAGGGGGGGCCGGCACAGATACGCAGTATTTT.

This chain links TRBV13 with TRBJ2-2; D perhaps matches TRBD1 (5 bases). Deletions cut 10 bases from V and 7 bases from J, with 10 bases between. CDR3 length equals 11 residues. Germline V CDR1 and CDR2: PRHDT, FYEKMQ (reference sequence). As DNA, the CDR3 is TGTGCCACCCAGGGTAACGGGGAGCTGTTTTTT. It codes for CATQGNGELFF.

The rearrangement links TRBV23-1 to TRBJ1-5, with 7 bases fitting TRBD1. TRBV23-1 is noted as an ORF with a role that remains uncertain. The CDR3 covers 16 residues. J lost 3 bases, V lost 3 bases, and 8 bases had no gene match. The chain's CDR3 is CASSHVLGGVNQPQHF. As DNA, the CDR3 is TGCGCCAGCAGTCACGTCTTAGGGGGCGTCAATCAGCCCCAGCATTTT.

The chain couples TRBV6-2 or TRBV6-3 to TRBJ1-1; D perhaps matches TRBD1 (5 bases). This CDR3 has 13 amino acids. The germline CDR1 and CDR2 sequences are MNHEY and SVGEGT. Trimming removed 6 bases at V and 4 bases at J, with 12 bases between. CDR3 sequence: CASSVGGSTEAFF. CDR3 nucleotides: TGTGCCAGCAGCGTGGGGGGGAGCACTGAAGCTTTCTTT.

The CDR3: CASSVEAGTRETQYF. The DNA of the CDR3 is TGTGCCAGCAGCGTAGAGGCAGGAACTAGGGAGACCCAGTACTTC. The V call is TRBV9, the J call TRBJ2-5; tentatively, D is TRBD2 (5 bases). Germline assignment: CDR1 SGDLS and CDR2 YYNGEE. Trimming took 0 bases from V and 5 from J, leaving 14 bases between them. This CDR3 comprises 15 residues.

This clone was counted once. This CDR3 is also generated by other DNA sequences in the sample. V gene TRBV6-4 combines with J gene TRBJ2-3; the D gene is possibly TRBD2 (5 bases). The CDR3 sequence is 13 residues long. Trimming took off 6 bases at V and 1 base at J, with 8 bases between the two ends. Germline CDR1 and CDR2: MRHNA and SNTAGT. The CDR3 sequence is CASSVGGTDTQYF. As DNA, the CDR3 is TGTGCCAGCAGCGTCGGGGGCACAGATACGCAGTATTTT.

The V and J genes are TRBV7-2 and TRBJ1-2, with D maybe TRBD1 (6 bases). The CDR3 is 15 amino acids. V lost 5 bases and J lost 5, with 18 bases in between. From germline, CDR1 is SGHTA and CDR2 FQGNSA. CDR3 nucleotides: TGTGCCAGCAGCACCGGACAGACCGGGGGGTATGGCTACACCTTC. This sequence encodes CASSTGQTGGYGYTF.

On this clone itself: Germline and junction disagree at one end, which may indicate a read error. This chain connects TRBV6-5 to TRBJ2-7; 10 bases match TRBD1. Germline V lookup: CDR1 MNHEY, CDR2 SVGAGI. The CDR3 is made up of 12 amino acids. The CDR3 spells CASRIPGQGIHF. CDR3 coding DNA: TGTGCCAGCAGAATCCCGGGACAGGGGATACACTTC.

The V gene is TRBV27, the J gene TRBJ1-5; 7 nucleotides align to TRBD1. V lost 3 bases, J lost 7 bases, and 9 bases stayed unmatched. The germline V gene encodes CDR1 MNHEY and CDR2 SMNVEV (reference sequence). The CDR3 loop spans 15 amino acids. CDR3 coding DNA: TGTGCCAGCAGTTTGAACGACAGGGTGGGCCAGCCCCAGCATTTT. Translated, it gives CASSLNDRVGQPQHF.

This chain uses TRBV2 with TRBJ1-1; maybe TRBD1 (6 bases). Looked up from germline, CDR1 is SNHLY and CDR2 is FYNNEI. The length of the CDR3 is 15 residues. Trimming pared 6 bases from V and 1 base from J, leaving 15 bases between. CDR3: CASRDQGRQNTEAFF. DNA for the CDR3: TGTGCCAGCAGAGATCAGGGGCGACAGAACACTGAAGCTTTCTTT. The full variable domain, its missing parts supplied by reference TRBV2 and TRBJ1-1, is EPEVTQTPSHQVTQMGQEVILRCVPISNHLYFYWYRQILGQKVEFLVSFYNNEISEKSEIFDDQFSVERPDGSNFTLKIRSTKLEDSAMYFCASRDQGRQNTEAFFGQGTRLTVV.

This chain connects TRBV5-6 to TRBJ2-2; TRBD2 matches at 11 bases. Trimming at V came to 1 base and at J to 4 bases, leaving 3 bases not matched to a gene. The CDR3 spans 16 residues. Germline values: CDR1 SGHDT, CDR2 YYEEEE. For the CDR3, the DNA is TGTGCCAGCAGCTTGTTACTAGCGGGGGCCACCGGGGAGCTGTTTTTT. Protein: CASSLLLAGATGELFF.

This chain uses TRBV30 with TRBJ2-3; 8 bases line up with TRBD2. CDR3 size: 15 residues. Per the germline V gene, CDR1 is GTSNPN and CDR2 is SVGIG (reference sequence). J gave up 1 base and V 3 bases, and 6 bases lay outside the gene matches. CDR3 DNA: TGTGCCTGGAGACCCCCGGGACTAGGCACAGATACGCAGTATTTT. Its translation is CAWRPPGLGTDTQYF.